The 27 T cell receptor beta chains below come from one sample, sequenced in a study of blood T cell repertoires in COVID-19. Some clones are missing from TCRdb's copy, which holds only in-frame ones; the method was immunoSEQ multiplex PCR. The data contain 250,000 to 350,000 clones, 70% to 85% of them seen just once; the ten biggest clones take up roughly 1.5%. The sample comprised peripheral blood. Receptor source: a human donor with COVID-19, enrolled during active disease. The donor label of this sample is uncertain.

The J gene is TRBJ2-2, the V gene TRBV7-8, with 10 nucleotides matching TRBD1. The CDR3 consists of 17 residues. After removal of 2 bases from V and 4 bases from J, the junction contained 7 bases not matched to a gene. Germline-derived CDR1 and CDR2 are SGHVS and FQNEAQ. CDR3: CASSLPDRGMSTGELFF. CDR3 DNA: TGTGCCAGCAGCTTACCGGACAGGGGGATGTCCACCGGGGAGCTGTTTTTT. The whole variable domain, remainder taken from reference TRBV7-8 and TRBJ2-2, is GAGVSQSPRYKVAKRGQDVALRCDPISGHVSLFWYQQALGQGPEFLTYFQNEAQLDKSGLPSDRFFAERPEGSVSTLKIQRTQQEDSAVYLCASSLPDRGMSTGELFFGEGSRLTVL.

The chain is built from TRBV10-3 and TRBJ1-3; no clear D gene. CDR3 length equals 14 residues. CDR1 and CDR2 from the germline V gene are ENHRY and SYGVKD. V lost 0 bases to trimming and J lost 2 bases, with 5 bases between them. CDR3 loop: CAISESRAGNTIYF. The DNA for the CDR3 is TGTGCCATCAGTGAGTCACGGGCTGGAAACACCATATATTTT.

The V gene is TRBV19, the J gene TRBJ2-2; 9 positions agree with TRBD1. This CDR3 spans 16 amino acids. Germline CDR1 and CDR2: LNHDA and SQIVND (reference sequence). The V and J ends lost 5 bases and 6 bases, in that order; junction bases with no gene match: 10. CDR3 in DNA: TGTGCCAGTAGTTATACCTCCGGGACAGGGTCCGGGGAGCTGTTTTTT. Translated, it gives CASSYTSGTGSGELFF.

CDR3 in amino acids: CASSARLSGAGGDNEQFF. As DNA, the CDR3 is TGTGCCAGCAGCGCAAGACTTAGCGGAGCCGGGGGTGACAATGAGCAGTTCTTC. This rearrangement joins TRBV7-9 to TRBJ2-1; possibly TRBD2 for D (6 bases). Trimming removed 5 bases at V and 5 bases at J, with 25 bases between. CDR1 is SEHNR and CDR2 is FQNEAQ in the germline V gene (reference sequence). The CDR3 consists of 18 residues.

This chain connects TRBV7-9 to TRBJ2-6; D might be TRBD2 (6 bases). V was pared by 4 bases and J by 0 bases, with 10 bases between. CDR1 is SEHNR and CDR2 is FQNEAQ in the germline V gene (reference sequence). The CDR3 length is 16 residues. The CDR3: CASSSRGGSGANVLTF. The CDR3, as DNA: TGTGCCAGCAGCTCCCGGGGAGGCTCTGGGGCCAACGTCCTGACTTTC.

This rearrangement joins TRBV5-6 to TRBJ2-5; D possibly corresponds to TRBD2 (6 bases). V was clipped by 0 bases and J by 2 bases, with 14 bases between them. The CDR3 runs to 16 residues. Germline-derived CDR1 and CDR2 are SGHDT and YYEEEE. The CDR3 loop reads CASSLGGGAAQETQYF. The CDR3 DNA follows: TGTGCCAGCAGCTTGGGGGGAGGAGCGGCTCAAGAGACCCAGTACTTC. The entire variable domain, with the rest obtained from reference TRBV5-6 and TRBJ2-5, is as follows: DAGVTQSPTHLIKTRGQQVTLRCSPKSGHDTVSWYQQALGQGPQFIFQYYEEEERQRGNFPDRFSGHQFPNYSSELNVNALLLGDSALYLCASSLGGGAAQETQYFGPGTRLLVL.

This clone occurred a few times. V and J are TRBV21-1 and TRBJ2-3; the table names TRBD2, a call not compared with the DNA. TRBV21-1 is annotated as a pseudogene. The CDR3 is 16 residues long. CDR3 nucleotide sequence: TGTGCCAGCAACCTGAAGTCTAGCGGGGCGACAGATACGCAGTATTTT. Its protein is CASNLKSSGATDTQYF.

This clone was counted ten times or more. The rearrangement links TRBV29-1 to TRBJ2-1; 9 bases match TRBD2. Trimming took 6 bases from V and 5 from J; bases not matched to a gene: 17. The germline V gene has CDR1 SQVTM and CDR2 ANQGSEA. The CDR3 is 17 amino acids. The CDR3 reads CSVPGRGGRASNNEQFF. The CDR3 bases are TGCAGCGTCCCAGGGCGTGGCGGGAGGGCCTCGAACAATGAGCAGTTCTTC.

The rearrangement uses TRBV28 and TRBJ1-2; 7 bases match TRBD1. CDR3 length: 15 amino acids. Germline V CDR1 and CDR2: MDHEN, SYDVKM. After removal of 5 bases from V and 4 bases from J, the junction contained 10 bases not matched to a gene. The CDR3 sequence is CASSPGTEGSYGYTF. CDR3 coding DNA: TGTGCCAGCAGTCCCGGGACAGAGGGTAGCTATGGCTACACCTTC.

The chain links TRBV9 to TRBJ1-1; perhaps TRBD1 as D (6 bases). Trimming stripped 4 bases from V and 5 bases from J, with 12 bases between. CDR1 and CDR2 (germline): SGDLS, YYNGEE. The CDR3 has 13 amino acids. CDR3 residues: CASSRRQGTEAFF. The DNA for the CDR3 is TGTGCCAGCAGCCGTAGGCAGGGGACTGAAGCTTTCTTT.

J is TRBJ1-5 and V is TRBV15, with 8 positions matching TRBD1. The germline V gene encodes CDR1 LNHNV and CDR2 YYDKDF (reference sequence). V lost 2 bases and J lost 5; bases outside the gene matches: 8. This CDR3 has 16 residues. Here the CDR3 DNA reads TGTGCCACCAGCAGATCCCAGGGGGCTAATTATCAGCCCCAGCATTTT. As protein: CATSRSQGANYQPQHF.

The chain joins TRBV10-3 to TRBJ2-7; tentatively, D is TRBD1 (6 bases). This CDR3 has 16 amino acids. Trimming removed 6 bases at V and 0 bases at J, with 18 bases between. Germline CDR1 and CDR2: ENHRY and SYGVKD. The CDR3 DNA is TGTGCCATCAGGGGGGCCCTGGGACCAAGCTCCTACGAGCAGTACTTC. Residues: CAIRGALGPSSYEQYF.

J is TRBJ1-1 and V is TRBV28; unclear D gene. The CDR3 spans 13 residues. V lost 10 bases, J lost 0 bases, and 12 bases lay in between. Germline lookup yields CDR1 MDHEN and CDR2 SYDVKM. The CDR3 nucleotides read TGTGCCACCCATGCGGTTGTGAACACTGAAGCTTTCTTT. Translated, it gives CATHAVVNTEAFF.

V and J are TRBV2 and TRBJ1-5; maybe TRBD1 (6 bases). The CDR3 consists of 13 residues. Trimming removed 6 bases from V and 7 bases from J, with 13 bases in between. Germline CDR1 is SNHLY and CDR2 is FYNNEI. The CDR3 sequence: CASSSQGNQPQHF. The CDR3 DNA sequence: TGTGCCAGCAGCTCTCAGGGGAACCAGCCCCAGCATTTT.

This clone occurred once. The CDR3 loop is CASSTSGTGGYEQYF. The CDR3, as DNA: TGTGCCAGCAGTACATCCGGGACAGGGGGCTACGAGCAGTACTTC. The chain links TRBV6-6 to TRBJ2-7; 11 bases line up with TRBD1. The trim removed 5 bases at V and 3 bases at J, leaving 6 bases unmatched. Germline V gene data show CDR1 as MNHNY and CDR2 as SVGAGI (reference sequence). This CDR3 is 15 amino acids long.

CDR3 DNA sequence: TGTGCCAGCAGCTTACTGGCAGGGGGCTTCGACGAGCAGTACTTC. It specifies CASSLLAGGFDEQYF. This chain links TRBV7-2 with TRBJ2-7; 8 nucleotides line up with TRBD1. This CDR3 is 15 amino acids long. Per germline, CDR1 SGHTA and CDR2 FQGNSA. With V trimmed by 2 bases and J by 5 bases, 8 bases remained unmatched. Complete variable domain (other parts from reference TRBV7-2 and TRBJ2-7): GAGVSQSPSNKVTEKGKDVELRCDPISGHTALYWYRQSLGQGLEFLIYFQGNSAPDKSGLPSDRFSAERTGGSVSTLTIQRTQQEDSAVYLCASSLLAGGFDEQYFGPGTRLTVT.

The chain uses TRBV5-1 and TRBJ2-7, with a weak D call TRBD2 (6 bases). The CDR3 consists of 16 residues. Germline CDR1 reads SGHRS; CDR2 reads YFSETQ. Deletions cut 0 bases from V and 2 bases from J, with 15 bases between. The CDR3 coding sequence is TGCGCCAGCAGCTTGGGGTCAGGGAGGATCACCTACGAGCAGTACTTC. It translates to CASSLGSGRITYEQYF.

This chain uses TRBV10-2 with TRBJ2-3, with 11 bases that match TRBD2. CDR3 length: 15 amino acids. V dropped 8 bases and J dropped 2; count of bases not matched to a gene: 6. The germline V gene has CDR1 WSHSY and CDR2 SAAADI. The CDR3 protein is CASSGLAGFTDTQYF. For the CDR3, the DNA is TGCGCCAGCTCCGGACTAGCGGGCTTCACAGATACGCAGTATTTT.

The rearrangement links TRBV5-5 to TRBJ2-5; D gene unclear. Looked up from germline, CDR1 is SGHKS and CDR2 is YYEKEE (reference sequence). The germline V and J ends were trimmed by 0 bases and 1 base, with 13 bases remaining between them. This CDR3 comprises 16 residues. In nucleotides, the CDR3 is TGTGCCAGCAGCTTGGATGTGGGCCACCTCCAAGAGACCCAGTACTTC. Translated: CASSLDVGHLQETQYF.

The CDR3 loop reads CASSPRNTDTQYF. The CDR3 coding sequence is TGTGCCAGCAGCCCGAGAAACACAGATACGCAGTATTTT. The chain is built from TRBV7-9 and TRBJ2-3, with unresolved D. Germline V gene lookup returns CDR1 SEHNR and CDR2 FQNEAQ (reference sequence). The CDR3 has 13 amino acids. V lost 5 bases and J 2 bases, leaving 8 bases between the germline ends.

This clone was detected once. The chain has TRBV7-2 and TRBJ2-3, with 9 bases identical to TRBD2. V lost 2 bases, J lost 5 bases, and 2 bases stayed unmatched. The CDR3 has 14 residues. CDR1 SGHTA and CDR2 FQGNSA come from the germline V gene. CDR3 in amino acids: CASSLTLAGDTQYF. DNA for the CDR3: TGTGCCAGCAGCTTAACACTAGCGGGAGATACGCAGTATTTT.

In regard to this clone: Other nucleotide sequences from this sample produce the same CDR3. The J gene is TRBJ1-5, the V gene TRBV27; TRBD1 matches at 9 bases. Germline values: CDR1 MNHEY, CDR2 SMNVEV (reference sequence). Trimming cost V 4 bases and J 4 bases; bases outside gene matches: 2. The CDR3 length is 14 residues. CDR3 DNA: TGTGCCAGCAGTTCAGGACAGGGGAATCAGCCCCAGCATTTT. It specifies CASSSGQGNQPQHF.

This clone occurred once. CDR3 DNA sequence: TGTGCCAGCTCACTCGGGACTAGCGGGAGTCTAGCCAAAAACATTCAGTACTTC. Translation: CASSLGTSGSLAKNIQYF. The genes are TRBV18 and TRBJ2-4, with 14 positions matching TRBD2. The CDR3 is 18 amino acids. The germline gives CDR1 KGHSH, CDR2 LQKENI. The V gene end was trimmed by 4 bases and the J gene end by 0 bases; junction bases not matched to a gene: 5. Together with reference TRBV18 and TRBJ2-4, the CDR3 gives the full variable domain: NAGVMQNPRHLVRRRGQEARLRCSPMKGHSHVYWYRQLPEEGLKFMVYLQKENIIDESGMPKERFSAEFPKEGPSILRIQQVVRGDSAAYFCASSLGTSGSLAKNIQYFGAGTRLSVL.

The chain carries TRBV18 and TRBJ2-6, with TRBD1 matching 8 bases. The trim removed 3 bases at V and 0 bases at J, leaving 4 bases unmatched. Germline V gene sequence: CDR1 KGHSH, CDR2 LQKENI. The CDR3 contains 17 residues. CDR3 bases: TGTGCCAGCTCACCGGGGACAGGTCGCTCTGGGGCCAACGTCCTGACTTTC. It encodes CASSPGTGRSGANVLTF.

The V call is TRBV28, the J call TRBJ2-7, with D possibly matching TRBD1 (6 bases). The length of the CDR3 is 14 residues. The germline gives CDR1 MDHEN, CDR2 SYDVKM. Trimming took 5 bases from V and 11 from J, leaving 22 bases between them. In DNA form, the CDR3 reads TGTGCCAGCAGTGTGTATTCCGGGGACCCAGGGGAGTACTTC. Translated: CASSVYSGDPGEYF.

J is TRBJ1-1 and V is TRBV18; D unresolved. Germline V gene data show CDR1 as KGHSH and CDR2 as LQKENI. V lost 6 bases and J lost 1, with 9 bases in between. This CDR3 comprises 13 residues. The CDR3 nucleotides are TGTGCCAGCTCCCTTCACTCGAACACTGAAGCTTTCTTT. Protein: CASSLHSNTEAFF. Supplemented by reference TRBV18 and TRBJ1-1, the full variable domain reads NAGVMQNPRHLVRRRGQEARLRCSPMKGHSHVYWYRQLPEEGLKFMVYLQKENIIDESGMPKERFSAEFPKEGPSILRIQQVVRGDSAAYFCASSLHSNTEAFFGQGTRLTVV.

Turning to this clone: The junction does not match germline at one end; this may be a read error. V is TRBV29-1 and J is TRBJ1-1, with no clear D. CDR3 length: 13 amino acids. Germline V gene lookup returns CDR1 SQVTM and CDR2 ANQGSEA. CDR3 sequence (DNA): TGCAGCGTTCCTGCTCGAGTGAACCCTGAAGCTTTCTTT. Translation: CSVPARVNPEAFF.